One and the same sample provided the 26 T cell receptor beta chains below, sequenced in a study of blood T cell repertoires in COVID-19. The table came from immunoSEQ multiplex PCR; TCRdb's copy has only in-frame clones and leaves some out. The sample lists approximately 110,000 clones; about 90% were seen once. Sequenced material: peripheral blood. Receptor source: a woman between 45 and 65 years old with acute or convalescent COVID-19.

The CDR3 coding sequence is TGTGCCAGCAGCCCTCAGGGGGCCTACGAGCAGTACTTC. Its protein is CASSPQGAYEQYF. The rearrangement links TRBV7-2 to TRBJ2-7; 7 nucleotides line up with TRBD1. CDR1 is SGHTA, CDR2 FQGNSA, per germline. The CDR3 covers 13 residues. The junction had 3 bases not matched to a gene; V was cut back by 5 bases and J by 2 bases.

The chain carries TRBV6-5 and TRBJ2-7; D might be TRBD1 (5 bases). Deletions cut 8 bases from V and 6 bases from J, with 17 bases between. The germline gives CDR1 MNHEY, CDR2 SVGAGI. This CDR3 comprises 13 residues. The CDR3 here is CASQTEPWGEQYF. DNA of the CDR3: TGTGCCAGCCAGACAGAGCCCTGGGGCGAGCAGTACTTC.

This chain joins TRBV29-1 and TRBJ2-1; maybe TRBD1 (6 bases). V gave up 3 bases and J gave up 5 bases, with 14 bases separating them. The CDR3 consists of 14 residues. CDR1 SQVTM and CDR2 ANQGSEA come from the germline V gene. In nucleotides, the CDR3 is TGCAGCGTTGAGGGCAGGGGCGCTGACAATGAGCAGTTCTTC. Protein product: CSVEGRGADNEQFF.

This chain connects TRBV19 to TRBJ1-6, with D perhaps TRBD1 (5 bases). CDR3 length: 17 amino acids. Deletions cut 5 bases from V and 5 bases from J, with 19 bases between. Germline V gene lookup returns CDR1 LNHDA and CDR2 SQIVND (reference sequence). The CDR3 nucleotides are TGTGCCAGTAGTCTGGGGGGACGAGGTTCTAATAATTCACCCCTCCACTTT. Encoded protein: CASSLGGRGSNNSPLHF.

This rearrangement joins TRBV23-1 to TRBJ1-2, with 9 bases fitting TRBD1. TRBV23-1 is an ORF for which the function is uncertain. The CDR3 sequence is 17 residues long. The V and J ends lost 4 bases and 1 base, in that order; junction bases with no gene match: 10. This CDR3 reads CASSPHGTGIHNYGYTF. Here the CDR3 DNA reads TGCGCCAGCAGTCCCCATGGGACAGGGATCCATAACTATGGCTACACCTTC.

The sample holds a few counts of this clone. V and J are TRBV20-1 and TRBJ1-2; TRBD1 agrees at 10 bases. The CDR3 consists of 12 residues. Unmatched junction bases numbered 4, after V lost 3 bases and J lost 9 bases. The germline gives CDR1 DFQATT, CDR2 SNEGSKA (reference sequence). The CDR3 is CSASRQGASYTF. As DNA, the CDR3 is TGCAGTGCTAGTCGACAGGGGGCGAGCTACACCTTC.

The CDR3 loop reads CASSYGGRESTDTQYF. The CDR3 nucleotides read TGTGCCAGCAGTTATGGTGGGCGGGAGAGCACAGATACGCAGTATTTT. The J gene is TRBJ2-3, the V gene TRBV6-2 or TRBV6-3; 7 nucleotides match TRBD2. CDR3 length equals 16 residues. The V gene end was trimmed by 3 bases and the J gene end by 0 bases; junction bases not matched to a gene: 6. CDR1 and CDR2 (germline): MNHEY, SVGEGT.

CDR3 protein: CASSNRDSYEQYF. CDR3 DNA: TGTGCCAGTAGTAACAGGGACAGCTACGAGCAGTACTTC. The genes are TRBV19 and TRBJ2-7, with TRBD1 matching over 7 bases. CDR3 length: 13 residues. The germline CDR1 and CDR2 sequences are LNHDA and SQIVND (reference sequence). J lost 3 bases, V lost 4 bases, and 3 bases had no gene match.

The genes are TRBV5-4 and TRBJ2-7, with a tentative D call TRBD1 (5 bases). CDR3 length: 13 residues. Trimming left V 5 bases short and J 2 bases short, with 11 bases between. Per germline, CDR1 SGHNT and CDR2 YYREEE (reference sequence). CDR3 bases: TGTGCCAGCAGAATGGACACAACCTACGAGCAGTACTTC. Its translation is CASRMDTTYEQYF.

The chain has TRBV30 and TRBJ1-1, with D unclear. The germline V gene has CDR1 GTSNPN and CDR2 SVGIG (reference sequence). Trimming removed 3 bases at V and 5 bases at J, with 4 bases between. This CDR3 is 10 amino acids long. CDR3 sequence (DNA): TGTGCCTGGAGCCGGACTGAAGCTTTCTTT. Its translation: CAWSRTEAFF.

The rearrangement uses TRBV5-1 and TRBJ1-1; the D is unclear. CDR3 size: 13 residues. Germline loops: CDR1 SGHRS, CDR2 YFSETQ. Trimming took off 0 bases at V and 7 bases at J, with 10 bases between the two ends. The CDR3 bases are TGCGCCAGCAGCTTGGACCCGGGATTTGAAGCTTTCTTT. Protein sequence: CASSLDPGFEAFF.

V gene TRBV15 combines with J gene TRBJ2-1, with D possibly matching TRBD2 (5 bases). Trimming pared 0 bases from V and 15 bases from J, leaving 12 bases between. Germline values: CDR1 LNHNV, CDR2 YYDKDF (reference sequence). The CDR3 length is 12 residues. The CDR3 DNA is TGTGCCACCAGCAGAGATATGGGAGTACTGTTCTTC. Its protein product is CATSRDMGVLFF.

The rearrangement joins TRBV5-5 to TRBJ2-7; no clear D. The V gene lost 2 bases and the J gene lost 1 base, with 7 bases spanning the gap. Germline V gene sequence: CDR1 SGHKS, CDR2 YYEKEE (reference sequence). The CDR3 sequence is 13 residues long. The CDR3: CASSLQPSYEQYF. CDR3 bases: TGTGCCAGCAGCTTACAGCCTTCCTACGAGCAGTACTTC.

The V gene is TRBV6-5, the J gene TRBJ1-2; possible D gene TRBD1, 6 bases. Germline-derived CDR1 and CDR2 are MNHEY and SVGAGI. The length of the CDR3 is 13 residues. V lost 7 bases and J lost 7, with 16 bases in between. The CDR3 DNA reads TGTGCCAGCACCCTAACGGGACAAAGTGGCTACACCTTC. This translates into CASTLTGQSGYTF.

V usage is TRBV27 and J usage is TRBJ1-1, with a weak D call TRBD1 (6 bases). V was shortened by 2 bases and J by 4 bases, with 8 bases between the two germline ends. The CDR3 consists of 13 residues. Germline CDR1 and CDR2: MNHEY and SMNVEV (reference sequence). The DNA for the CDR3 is TGTGCCAGCAGTTTAGGGGGCCCCACTGAAGCTTTCTTT. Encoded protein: CASSLGGPTEAFF.

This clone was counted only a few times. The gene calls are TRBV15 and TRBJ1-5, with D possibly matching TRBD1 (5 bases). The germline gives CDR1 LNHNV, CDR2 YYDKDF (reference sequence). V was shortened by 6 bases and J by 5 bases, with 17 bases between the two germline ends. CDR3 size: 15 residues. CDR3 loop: CATSITGQGDQPQHF. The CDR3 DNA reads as TGTGCCACCAGTATCACTGGGCAGGGCGATCAGCCCCAGCATTTT.

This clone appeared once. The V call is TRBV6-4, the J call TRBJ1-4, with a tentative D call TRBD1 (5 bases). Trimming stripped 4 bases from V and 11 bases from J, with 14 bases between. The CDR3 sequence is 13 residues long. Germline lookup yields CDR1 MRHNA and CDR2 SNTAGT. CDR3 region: CASSAITGSKLFF. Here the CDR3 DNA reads TGTGCCAGCAGTGCGATAACAGGATCTAAACTGTTTTTT.

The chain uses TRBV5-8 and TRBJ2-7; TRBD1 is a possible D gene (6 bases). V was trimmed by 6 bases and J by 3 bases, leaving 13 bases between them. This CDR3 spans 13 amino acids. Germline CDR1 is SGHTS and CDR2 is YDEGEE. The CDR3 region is CASTMGHLYEQYF. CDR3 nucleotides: TGTGCCAGCACCATGGGACACCTCTACGAGCAGTACTTC.

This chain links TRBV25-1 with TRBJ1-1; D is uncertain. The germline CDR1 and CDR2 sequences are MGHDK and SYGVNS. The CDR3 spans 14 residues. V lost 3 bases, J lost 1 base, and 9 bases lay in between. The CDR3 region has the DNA TGTGCCAGCAGTGATGAAGAGTGGAACACTGAAGCTTTCTTT. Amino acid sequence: CASSDEEWNTEAFF.

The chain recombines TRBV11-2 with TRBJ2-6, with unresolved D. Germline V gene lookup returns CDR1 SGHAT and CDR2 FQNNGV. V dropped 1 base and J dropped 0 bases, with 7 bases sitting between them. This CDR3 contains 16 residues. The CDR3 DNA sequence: TGTGCCAGCAGCTTAGTGGCCCCCTCTGGGGCCAACGTCCTGACTTTC. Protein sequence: CASSLVAPSGANVLTF.

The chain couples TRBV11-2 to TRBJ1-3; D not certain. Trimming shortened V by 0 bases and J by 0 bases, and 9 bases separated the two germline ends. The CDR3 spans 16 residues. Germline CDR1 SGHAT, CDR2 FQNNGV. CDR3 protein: CASSLDSGFSGNTIYF. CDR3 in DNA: TGTGCCAGCAGCTTAGACTCAGGATTCTCTGGAAACACCATATATTTT.

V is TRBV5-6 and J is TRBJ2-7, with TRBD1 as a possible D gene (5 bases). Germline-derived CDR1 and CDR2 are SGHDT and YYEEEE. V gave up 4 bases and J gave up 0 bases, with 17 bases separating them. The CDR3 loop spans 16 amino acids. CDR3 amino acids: CASSTLLGVYSYEQYF. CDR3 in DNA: TGTGCCAGCAGCACCCTGTTAGGGGTCTACTCCTACGAGCAGTACTTC.

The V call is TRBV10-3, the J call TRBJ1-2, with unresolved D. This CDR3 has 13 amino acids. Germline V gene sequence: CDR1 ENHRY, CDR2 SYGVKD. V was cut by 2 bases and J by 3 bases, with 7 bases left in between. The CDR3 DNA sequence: TGTGCCATCAGTGAGAACTTTTACTATGGCTACACCTTC. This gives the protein CAISENFYYGYTF.

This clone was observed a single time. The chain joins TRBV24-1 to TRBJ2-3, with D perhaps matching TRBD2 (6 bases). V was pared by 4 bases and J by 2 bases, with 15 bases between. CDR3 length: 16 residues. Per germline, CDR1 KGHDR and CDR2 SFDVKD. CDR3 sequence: CATSDPGLSYTDTQYF. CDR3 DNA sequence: TGTGCCACCAGTGACCCGGGACTGTCTTACACAGATACGCAGTATTTT.

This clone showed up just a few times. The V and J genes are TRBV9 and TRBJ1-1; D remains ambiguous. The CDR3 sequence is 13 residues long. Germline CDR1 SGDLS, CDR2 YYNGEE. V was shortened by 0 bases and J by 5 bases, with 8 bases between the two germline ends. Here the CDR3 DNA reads TGTGCCAGCAGCGTAGGGACGGGGACTGAAGCTTTCTTT. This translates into CASSVGTGTEAFF.

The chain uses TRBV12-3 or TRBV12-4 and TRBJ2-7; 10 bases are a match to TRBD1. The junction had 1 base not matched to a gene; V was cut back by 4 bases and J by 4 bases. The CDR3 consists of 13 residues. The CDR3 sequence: CASSWDRGYEQYF. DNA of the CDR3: TGTGCCAGCAGTTGGGACAGGGGATACGAGCAGTACTTC.